The table lists the clone carrying this TCR beta chain with many counts. The sample originates from a study of T-cell reconstitution after alpha-beta-depleted transplantation in children. Unique molecular identifiers were incorporated during preparation of the TCRbeta library. One entry per CDR3 protein, called by TCRdb with MiXCR from the PCR reads. The data hold about 500,000 distinct CDR3 sequences, with approximately 32% observed a single time. The CDR3 has 13 amino acids. Germline lookup yields CDR1 MNHEY and CDR2 SVGAGI. The germline V and J ends were trimmed by 2 bases and 4 bases, with 6 bases remaining between them.

The receptor's source is a human donor who donated a stem cell graft to a child with aplastic anemia. The specimen was PBMCs from the stem cell graft donor, collected from the stem cell graft. The chain is built from TRBV6-5 and TRBJ1-5; tentatively, D is TRBD1 (6 bases). The CDR3 nucleotides read TGTGCCAGCAGTTACACAGGGAATCAGCCCCAGCATTTT. Amino acid sequence: CASSYTGNQPQHF.